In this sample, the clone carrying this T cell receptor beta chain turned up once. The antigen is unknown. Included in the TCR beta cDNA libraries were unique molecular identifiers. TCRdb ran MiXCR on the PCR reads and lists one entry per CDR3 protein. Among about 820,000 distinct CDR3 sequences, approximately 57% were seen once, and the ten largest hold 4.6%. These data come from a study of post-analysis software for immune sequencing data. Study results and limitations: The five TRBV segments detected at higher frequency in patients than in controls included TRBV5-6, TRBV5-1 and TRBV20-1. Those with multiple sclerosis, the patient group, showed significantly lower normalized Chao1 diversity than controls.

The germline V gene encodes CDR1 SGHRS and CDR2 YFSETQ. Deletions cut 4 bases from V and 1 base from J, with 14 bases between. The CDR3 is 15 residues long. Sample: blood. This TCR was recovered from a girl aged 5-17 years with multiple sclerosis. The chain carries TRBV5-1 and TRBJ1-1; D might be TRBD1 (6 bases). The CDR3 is CASSAAQGKNTEAFF. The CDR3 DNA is TGCGCCAGCAGCGCAGCACAGGGAAAGAACACTGAAGCTTTCTTT. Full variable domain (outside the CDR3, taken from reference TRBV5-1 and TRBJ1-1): KAGVTQTPRYLIKTRGQQVTLSCSPISGHRSVSWYQQTPGQGLQFLFEYFSETQRNKGNFPGRFSGRQFSNSRSEMNVSTLELGDSALYLCASSAAQGKNTEAFFGQGTRLTVV.